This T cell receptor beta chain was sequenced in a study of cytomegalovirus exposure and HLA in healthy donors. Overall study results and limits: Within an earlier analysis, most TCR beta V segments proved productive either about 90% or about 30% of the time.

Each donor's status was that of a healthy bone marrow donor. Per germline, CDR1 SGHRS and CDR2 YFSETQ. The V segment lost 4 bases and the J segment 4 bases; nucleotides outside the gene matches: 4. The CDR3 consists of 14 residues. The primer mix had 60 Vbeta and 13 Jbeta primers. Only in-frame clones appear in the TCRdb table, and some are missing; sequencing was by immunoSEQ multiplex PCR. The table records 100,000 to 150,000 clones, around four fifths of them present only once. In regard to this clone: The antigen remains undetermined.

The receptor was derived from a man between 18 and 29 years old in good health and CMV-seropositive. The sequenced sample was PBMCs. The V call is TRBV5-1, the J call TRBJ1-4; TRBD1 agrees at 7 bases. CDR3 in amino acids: CASSLQGNNEKLFF. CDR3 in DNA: TGCGCCAGCAGCCTACAGGGGAATAATGAAAAACTGTTTTTT.